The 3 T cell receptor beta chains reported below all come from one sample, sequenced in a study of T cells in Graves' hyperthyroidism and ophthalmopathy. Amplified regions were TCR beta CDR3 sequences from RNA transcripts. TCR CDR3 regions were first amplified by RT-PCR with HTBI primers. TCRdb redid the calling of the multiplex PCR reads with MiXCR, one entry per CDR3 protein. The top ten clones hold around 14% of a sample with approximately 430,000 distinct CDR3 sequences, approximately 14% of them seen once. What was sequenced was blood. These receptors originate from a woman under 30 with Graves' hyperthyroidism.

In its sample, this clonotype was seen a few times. In nucleotides, the CDR3 is TGTGCCAGCAGATTCTCCGGGACGGTTAATGAAAAACTGTTTTTT. It translates to CASRFSGTVNEKLFF. The chain combines TRBV6-1 with TRBJ1-4; a possible D gene is TRBD1 (5 bases). Germline-derived CDR1 and CDR2 are MNHNS and SASEGT. V lost 6 bases, J lost 4 bases, and 15 bases lay in between. The CDR3 covers 15 residues.

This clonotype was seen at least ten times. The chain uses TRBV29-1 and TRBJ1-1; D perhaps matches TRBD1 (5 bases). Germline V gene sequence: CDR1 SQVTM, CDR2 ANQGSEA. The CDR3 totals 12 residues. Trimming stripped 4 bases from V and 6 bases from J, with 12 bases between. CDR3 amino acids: CSVAAGIAEAFF. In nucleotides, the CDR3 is TGCAGCGTTGCAGCAGGGATCGCTGAAGCTTTCTTT.

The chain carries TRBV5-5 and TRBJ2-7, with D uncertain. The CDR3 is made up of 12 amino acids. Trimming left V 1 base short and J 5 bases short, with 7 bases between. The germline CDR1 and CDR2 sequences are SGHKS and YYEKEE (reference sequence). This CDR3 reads CASSLYSHEQYF. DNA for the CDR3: TGTGCCAGCAGCTTGTACAGCCACGAGCAGTACTTC.